A single sample gave rise to the 8 T cell receptor beta chains below, sequenced in a study of shared clonotypes between healthy human individuals. Clones were sequenced by immunoSEQ multiplex PCR, and TCRdb holds only the in-frame ones, with some missing. The table lists millions of clones, approximately 94% of them singletons, with around 1.1% in the top ten. CD45RO-negative cells were positively selected for CCR7, leaving out terminally differentiated effector memory CD45RA+ cells. Sequenced material: naive CD8+ T cells sorted from blood. The receptor set was obtained from a man between 18 and 29 years old in good health.

The chain has TRBV25-1 and TRBJ1-6, with 9 bases fitting TRBD1. The CDR3 length is 14 residues. The germline V gene has CDR1 MGHDK and CDR2 SYGVNS. Trimming removed 4 bases from V and 10 bases from J; junction bases left unmatched: 5. This CDR3 reads CASSVQGAGSPLHF. DNA of the CDR3: TGTGCCAGCAGTGTACAGGGGGCTGGGTCACCCCTCCACTTT. Variable domain in full (rest from reference TRBV25-1 and TRBJ1-6): EADIYQTPRYLVIGTGKKITLECSQTMGHDKMYWYQQDPGMELHLIHYSYGVNSTEKGDLSSESTVSRIRTEHFPLTLESARPSHTSQYLCASSVQGAGSPLHFGNGTRLTVT.

For this clone: Other DNA variants within this sample encode the same CDR3. V and J are TRBV4-1 and TRBJ2-5, with a possible D match to TRBD1 (6 bases). The ends were cut back, 0 bases at V and 4 bases at J, with 9 bases in the middle. The CDR3 is made up of 14 amino acids. Germline CDR1 MGHRA, CDR2 YSYEKL. CDR3 DNA: TGCGCCAGCAGCCAAGAGGGGGCCGGAGAGACCCAGTACTTC. Its protein is CASSQEGAGETQYF.

The V gene is TRBV6-5, the J gene TRBJ2-1, with 10 bases aligning to TRBD2. The CDR3 runs 14 residues. Per the germline V gene, CDR1 is MNHEY and CDR2 is SVGAGI. The trim removed 7 bases at V and 7 bases at J, leaving 7 bases unmatched. The CDR3 loop is CASTGLATENEQFF. The CDR3 DNA follows: TGTGCCAGCACGGGACTAGCGACAGAGAATGAGCAGTTCTTC.

The chain employs TRBV27 and TRBJ2-7; 9 nucleotides align to TRBD2. Germline-derived CDR1 and CDR2 are MNHEY and SMNVEV (reference sequence). This CDR3 has 16 amino acids. V lost 5 bases and J lost 2; bases outside the gene matches: 10. CDR3 in DNA: TGTGCCAGCAGTCCCACTGGGGGCGGGGGGGCCTACGAGCAGTACTTC. It translates to CASSPTGGGGAYEQYF.

The chain joins TRBV7-9 to TRBJ2-2, with 10 bases matching TRBD2. The CDR3 runs 16 residues. Germline CDR1 is SEHNR and CDR2 is FQNEAQ (reference sequence). V lost 5 bases to trimming and J lost 1 base; unmatched junction nucleotides: 4. The CDR3 DNA is TGTGCCAGCAGCGGGGCTAGCGGGAGGAACACCGGGGAGCTGTTTTTT. Amino acids: CASSGASGRNTGELFF.

V usage is TRBV27 and J usage is TRBJ2-3, with D possibly being TRBD2 (5 bases). V lost 3 bases, J lost 2 bases, and 21 bases lay in between. Germline-derived CDR1 and CDR2 are MNHEY and SMNVEV (reference sequence). This CDR3 has 18 residues. The CDR3 sequence: CASSLVLGEPFATDTQYF. In DNA, the CDR3 is TGTGCCAGCAGTTTGGTCCTGGGAGAGCCTTTTGCCACAGATACGCAGTATTTT.

The chain recombines TRBV7-9 with TRBJ1-2, with D possibly being TRBD1 (6 bases). The ends were cut back, 2 bases at V and 8 bases at J, with 24 bases in the middle. The CDR3 length is 17 residues. Germline CDR1 and CDR2: SEHNR and FQNEAQ (reference sequence). This chain's CDR3 is CASSLNPDSGTRRGYTF. CDR3 in DNA: TGTGCCAGCAGCTTAAATCCGGATTCGGGGACACGCCGGGGCTACACCTTC.

V gene TRBV6-5 combines with J gene TRBJ1-2; a possible D gene is TRBD1 (5 bases). Trimming cost V 5 bases and J 8 bases, with 21 bases left between them. CDR3 length equals 15 residues. Germline CDR1 MNHEY, CDR2 SVGAGI. Written as DNA, the CDR3 is TGTGCCAGCAGTCCGGCAGGGACTTCTGAGGGGGGCTACACCTTC. Protein sequence: CASSPAGTSEGGYTF.